This record concerns one TCR beta chain sequence. The specificity of this receptor is unknown. The conserved final phenylalanine or tryptophan is absent from the CDR3, which likely points to a read error. Using the deep immunoSEQ assay, TCR CDR3 regions were amplified from genomic DNA by multiplex PCR. Extracted genomic DNA from each cell subset was distributed evenly across all wells of several immunoSEQ 96-well plates, and each plate was treated as a replicate. Each replicate PCR for unsorted PBMC received roughly 300 ng genomic DNA, equal to approximately 30,000 T cell genomes. Ten immunoSEQ deep assay plates were used to sequence the unsorted PBMC genomic DNA. The purified libraries were quantified using a Qubit 3.0 fluorometer, sized with a Bioanalyzer 2100, and then quantified again using the KAPA Library Quantification kit. Every immunoSEQ 96-well plate was sequenced on a separate single-read 150-cycle Illumina NextSeq 550 flow cell. The authors' analysis ran thus. Because the immunoSEQ output included only junctional sequences and no quality scores, the filtering could not be the same as the filtering used for full-length reads. Sequences were annotated with PyIR, a Python wrapper for IgBLAST v1.9, and V/J genes and CDR3 were assigned using IMGT germline references. Reads with weak V/J assignments (E-value above 1e-6), missing CDR3, stop codons, out-of-frame junctions, or ambiguous translated residues were removed. V3J clonotypes were defined by identical inferred V gene, J gene, and CDR3 amino acid sequence. To compute the percentage overlap between repertoires, the number of shared unique clonotypes was divided by the size of the smaller repertoire. Three approaches were used to assess repertoire richness: RTK rarefaction, the Chao1 estimator, and Recon v2.1 estimates of unobserved clonotypes. TCRdb limited this immuneACCESS table to in-frame rearrangements with V and J called. A share of clones is missing; checked studies link under half to unresolved V genes, and the rest is unexplained. For V, J and clone size, that table is used; D and trimming come from the DNA. For this sample the table gives some 500,000 clones, of which 70% to 80% were detected only once. The ten biggest clones cover around 12% of the sample.

The CDR3 extends over 17 residues, inclusive of both ends. The CDR3 DNA has 51 bases and is translated from base 1. The germline V gene encodes CDR1 SNHLY and CDR2 FYNNEI. The trim is 2 bases for V and 2 bases for J, with a gap of 19 bases between the germline ends. This sample was included in a study of shared clonotypes between healthy human individuals (TCRdb year 2020). General notes on the study: Two women and a few men aged 18 to 49 years were included in the cohort. To estimate repertoire size and how much clonotypes are shared between individuals, the study performed deep sequencing of blood TCR repertoires from about 5 healthy adults. Libraries were prepared and TCR repertoires were sequenced by different laboratories using diverse techniques, in order to increase sequencing depth and limit assay-specific biases. Each donor's leukapheresis produced roughly between roughly 0.85 and 10 billion PBMCs.

The donors were healthy, HIV-negative adults with no recently reported acute infections or vaccinations. Every donor was a Caucasian adult living in Nashville, Tennessee, USA. For unsorted samples, 84 million or so PBMCs were counted, and genomic DNA was extracted using the QIAamp DNA Blood Mini kit. Blood was obtained by leukapheresis, after which PBMCs were separated by Ficoll-Histopaque density gradient centrifugation and cryopreserved in liquid nitrogen vapor phase. Study-wide conclusions, independent of this receptor: The genetic and exposure-history diversity represented was limited by the small number of donors. Only blood was sampled, and tissue TCR repertoires likely differ from those in blood. Pairwise subsampling led to the expectation that sequencing depth would affect the degree of clonotype sharing among donors.

The sequenced sample was PBMCs. The sequence came from a woman aged 40 to 50 in good health. Some clones in this sample may be carry-over from other donors' samples. This chain is built from TRBV2 and TRBJ2-7; no D gene can be assigned with confidence. The sequence in DNA is TGTGCCAGCAGTGAAACTATGGCTTTCCTTGGGACCTACGAGCAGTACTCC. This sequence encodes CASSETMAFLGTYEQYS.